Described below is a single T cell receptor (beta chain) sequence and its context. Its antigen is undetermined. The CDR3 runs 13 residues. Germline CDR1 is SQVTM and CDR2 is ANQGSEA. V shed 7 bases, J shed 3 bases, and the junction held 4 bases outside the gene matches. Pretreatment and on-treatment blood mononuclear cell samples were taken, totaling between 1 and 8 time points per patient. This sample stems from a study of PD-L1 blockade in urothelial cancer. Study results and limitations: A below-median TCR clonality in blood before treatment predicted better survival.

Synthetically made TCR analog templates were put into each PCR as spikes. Libraries were prepared by immunoSEQ multiplex PCR; TCRdb keeps only in-frame clonotypes and omits some of them. Here the sample spans about 82,000 clones, about nine tenths being singletons. The V and J genes are TRBV29-1 and TRBJ1-1; 11 bases match TRBD1. The source of this sequence is a woman aged 70-85 years with urothelial cancer. Sample: PBMCs, taken around atezolizumab (anti-PD-L1) treatment. The DNA for the CDR3 is TGCAGCGCCCGGGGACAGGGGGACACTGAAGCTTTCTTT. Protein sequence: CSARGQGDTEAFF.